Listed here are 13 T cell receptor beta chains from one sample, sequenced in a study of blood T cell repertoires in COVID-19. Measured with immunoSEQ multiplex PCR; TCRdb has only the in-frame clones, and not every one. The sample comprises some 430,000 clones, less than 95% of which are singletons, and 0.6% rests with the top ten. The sequencing input was PBMCs or T cells enriched from blood (not recorded which). Receptors were obtained from a man in his late teens or twenties who had recovered from COVID-19.

The chain employs TRBV24-1 and TRBJ2-5; TRBD1 matches 8 bases. J lost 5 bases, V lost 9 bases, and 7 bases had no gene match. CDR3 size: 13 residues. Germline V CDR1 and CDR2: KGHDR, SFDVKD. DNA of the CDR3: TGTGCCACCGGCCAGGGGGCAATGGAGACCCAGTACTTC. This gives the protein CATGQGAMETQYF.

The rearrangement joins TRBV19 to TRBJ2-4; TRBD1 aligns across 8 bases. Germline assignment: CDR1 LNHDA and CDR2 SQIVND (reference sequence). Trimming cost V 6 bases and J 1 base; bases outside gene matches: 8. The CDR3 spans 16 residues. In nucleotides, the CDR3 is TGTGCCAGTAGCCACCAGGGGGCGCTGGCCAAAAACATTCAGTACTTC. As protein: CASSHQGALAKNIQYF.

V usage is TRBV14 and J usage is TRBJ2-7; 7 bases agree with TRBD1. V dropped 5 bases and J dropped 1; count of bases not matched to a gene: 5. There are 14 residues in the CDR3. CDR1 is SGHDN, CDR2 FVKESK, per germline. The CDR3 coding sequence is TGTGCCAGCAGCTCGGGGACAGTATCCTACGAGCAGTACTTC. It translates to CASSSGTVSYEQYF.

A remark on this clone: Other nucleotide sequences from this sample produce the same CDR3. As DNA, the CDR3 is TGCAGCGTGGGAGGGCTCTATGGCTACACCTTC. This codes for CSVGGLYGYTF. This chain connects TRBV29-1 to TRBJ1-2; no definite D call. The germline gives CDR1 SQVTM, CDR2 ANQGSEA. V dropped 6 bases and J dropped 4 bases, with 9 bases sitting between them. This CDR3 has 11 amino acids.

The V and J genes are TRBV19 and TRBJ1-5; possible D gene TRBD1, 6 bases. V was cut by 3 bases and J by 1 base, with 13 bases left in between. Germline-derived CDR1 and CDR2 are LNHDA and SQIVND (reference sequence). This CDR3 has 16 amino acids. The CDR3 region is CASSMLTGRSNQPQHF. The DNA of the CDR3 is TGTGCCAGTAGTATGTTGACAGGTCGGAGCAATCAGCCCCAGCATTTT.

This chain uses TRBV18 with TRBJ2-3, with TRBD2 as a possible D gene (6 bases). Trimming took off 3 bases at V and 3 bases at J, with 13 bases between the two ends. The CDR3 covers 15 residues. CDR1 is KGHSH, CDR2 LQKENI, per germline. The CDR3, as DNA: TGTGCCAGCTCACCTAGGGACTTGTCAACAGATACGCAGTATTTT. Its translation: CASSPRDLSTDTQYF.

The rearrangement links TRBV6-5 to TRBJ1-2, with TRBD1 matching over 7 bases. V shed 5 bases and J 4 bases; nucleotides not matched to a gene: 4. Germline-derived CDR1 and CDR2 are MNHEY and SVGAGI. This CDR3 has 13 residues. Here the CDR3 reads CASSTGVGYGYTF. DNA of the CDR3: TGTGCCAGCAGTACAGGGGTGGGCTATGGCTACACCTTC.

The chain couples TRBV6-5 to TRBJ1-2; a weak D match, TRBD1 (5 bases). V shed 6 bases and J shed 4 bases, with 12 bases lying between them. The CDR3 is 13 amino acids. The V gene's germline CDR1 is MNHEY and CDR2 SVGAGI. This CDR3 is CASRTQVIYGYTF. In DNA form, the CDR3 reads TGTGCCAGCAGGACACAGGTTATCTATGGCTACACCTTC.

This chain uses TRBV19 with TRBJ1-5, with D perhaps TRBD1 (5 bases). Looked up from germline, CDR1 is LNHDA and CDR2 is SQIVND (reference sequence). CDR3 size: 15 residues. Trimming left V 5 bases short and J 6 bases short, with 17 bases between. The CDR3 is CASSAYHRKSQPQHF. The CDR3 nucleotides are TGTGCCAGTAGTGCCTACCACAGGAAAAGTCAGCCCCAGCATTTT. The full variable domain, with the rest looked up from reference TRBV19 and TRBJ1-5, is DGGITQSPKYLFRKEGQNVTLSCEQNLNHDAMYWYRQDPGQGLRLIYYSQIVNDFQKGDIAEGYSVSREKKESFPLTVTSAQKNPTAFYLCASSAYHRKSQPQHFGDGTRLSIL.

About this clone: The same CDR3 arises from other DNA sequences in this sample as well. The chain couples TRBV27 to TRBJ1-5; D is possibly TRBD1 (6 bases). This CDR3 has 14 residues. Trimming pared 2 bases from V and 5 bases from J, leaving 10 bases between. CDR1 and CDR2 (germline): MNHEY, SMNVEV (reference sequence). CDR3 sequence: CASSLGRGDQPQHF. CDR3 bases: TGTGCCAGCAGTTTAGGGAGGGGGGATCAGCCCCAGCATTTT.

The rearrangement links TRBV19 to TRBJ2-3; possibly TRBD2 for D (6 bases). This CDR3 has 13 residues. V lost 8 bases and J 4 bases, leaving 13 bases between the germline ends. CDR1 and CDR2 from the germline V gene are LNHDA and SQIVND (reference sequence). Here the CDR3 reads CASRSSGSDTQYF. The CDR3 bases are TGTGCCAGTCGGAGTAGCGGATCAGATACGCAGTATTTT. Combining the CDR3 with reference TRBV19 and TRBJ2-3 gives the whole variable domain DGGITQSPKYLFRKEGQNVTLSCEQNLNHDAMYWYRQDPGQGLRLIYYSQIVNDFQKGDIAEGYSVSREKKESFPLTVTSAQKNPTAFYLCASRSSGSDTQYFGPGTRLTVL.

This clone was detected only a few times. V and J are TRBV28 and TRBJ1-3, with D hard to call. Germline V gene lookup returns CDR1 MDHEN and CDR2 SYDVKM. The CDR3 consists of 14 residues. The V end was cut by 8 bases, the J end by 2 bases, with 13 bases between. The CDR3 DNA follows: TGTGCCAGCGGTTCGTTGGCAACTGGAAACACCATATATTTT. It yields the protein CASGSLATGNTIYF.

V and J are TRBV24-1 and TRBJ2-7, with a tentative D call TRBD2 (6 bases). This CDR3 is 16 amino acids long. Trimming cost V 2 bases and J 7 bases, with 20 bases left between them. The V gene's germline CDR1 is KGHDR and CDR2 SFDVKD. The CDR3 coding sequence is TGTGCCACCAGTGATTCCCTGTTCACGGACTACTTAGAGCAGTACTTC. Translating gives CATSDSLFTDYLEQYF.